This TCR beta chain was documented in a study of beta chain features in type 1 diabetes. Study results and caveats: In the patient group, naive, central memory and Treg TCRB repertoires seemed more alike than in the healthy donor group. There was a moderate but significant shortening of TCRB CDR3s in all four CD4+ subsets of Type 1 diabetes patients.

Expressed TCRB transcripts were sequenced, since all the RNA that had been isolated was reverse transcribed. The method was immunoSEQ multiplex PCR; TCRdb's version includes in-frame clones alone and lacks a portion of them. The sample has about 370,000 clones, 9.6% seen once. Germline assignment: CDR1 SGHTA and CDR2 FQGNSA. The CDR3 runs to 14 residues. The V and J ends lost 7 bases and 3 bases respectively, with 14 bases between them. Many counts were recorded for this clone. The antigen is not known. The sequenced sample consisted of central memory CD4+ T cells from blood. The chain joins TRBV7-2 to TRBJ2-3; unclear D gene. This receptor was identified in a man aged 25 to 40 with type 1 diabetes. The CDR3 reads CASTEYQRTDTQYF. In DNA form, the CDR3 reads TGTGCCAGCACCGAATACCAGAGGACAGATACGCAGTATTTT.